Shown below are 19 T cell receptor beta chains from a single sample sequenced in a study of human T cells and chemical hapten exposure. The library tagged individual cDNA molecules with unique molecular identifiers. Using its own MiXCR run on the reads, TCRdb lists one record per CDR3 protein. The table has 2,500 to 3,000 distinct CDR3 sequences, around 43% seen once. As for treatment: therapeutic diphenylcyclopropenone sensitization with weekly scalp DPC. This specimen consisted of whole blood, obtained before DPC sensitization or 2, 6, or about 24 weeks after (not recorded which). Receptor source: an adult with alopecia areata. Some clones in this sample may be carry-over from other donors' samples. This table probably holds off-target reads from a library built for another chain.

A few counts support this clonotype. Written as DNA, the CDR3 is TGTGCCAGCAGCACAAGGACAGGGCCCTACGAGCAGTACGTC. Its translation: CASSTRTGPYEQYV. V and J are TRBV13 and TRBJ2-7; 8 positions agree with TRBD1. Germline CDR1 is PRHDT and CDR2 is FYEKMQ (reference sequence). The J segment lost 2 bases and the V segment lost 5 bases, leaving 5 bases of the junction unmatched. The CDR3 is made up of 14 amino acids.

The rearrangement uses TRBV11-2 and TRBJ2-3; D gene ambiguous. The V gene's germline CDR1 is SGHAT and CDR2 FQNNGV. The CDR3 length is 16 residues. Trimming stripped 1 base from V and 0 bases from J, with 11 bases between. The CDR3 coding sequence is TGTGCCAGCAGCTTAGGAACCAGAGTTAGCACAGATACGCAGTATTTT. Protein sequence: CASSLGTRVSTDTQYF. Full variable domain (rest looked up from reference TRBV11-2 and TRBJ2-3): EAGVAQSPRYKIIEKRQSVAFWCNPISGHATLYWYQQILGQGPKLLIQFQNNGVVDDSQLPKDRFSAERLKGVDSTLKIQPAKLEDSAVYLCASSLGTRVSTDTQYFGPGTRLTVL.

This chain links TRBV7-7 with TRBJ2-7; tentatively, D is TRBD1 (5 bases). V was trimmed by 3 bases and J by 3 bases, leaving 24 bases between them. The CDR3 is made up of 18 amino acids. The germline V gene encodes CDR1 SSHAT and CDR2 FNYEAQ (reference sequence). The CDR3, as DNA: TGTGCCAGCAGCTTTATCTTGTCTTGCGATCAGACAGTCTACGAGCAGTACGTC. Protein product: CASSFILSCDQTVYEQYV.

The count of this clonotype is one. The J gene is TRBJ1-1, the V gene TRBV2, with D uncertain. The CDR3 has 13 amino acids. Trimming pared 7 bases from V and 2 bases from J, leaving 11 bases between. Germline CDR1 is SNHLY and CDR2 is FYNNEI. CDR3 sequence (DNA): TGTGCCAGCACCAAAGACGGTAACACTGAAGCTTTCTTT. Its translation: CASTKDGNTEAFF.

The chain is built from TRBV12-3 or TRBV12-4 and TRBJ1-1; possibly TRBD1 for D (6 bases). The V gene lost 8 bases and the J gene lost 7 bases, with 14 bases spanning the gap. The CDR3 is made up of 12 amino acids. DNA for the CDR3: TGTGCCAGCTCTCAGGGGTTGAATGAAGCTTTCTTT. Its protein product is CASSQGLNEAFF.

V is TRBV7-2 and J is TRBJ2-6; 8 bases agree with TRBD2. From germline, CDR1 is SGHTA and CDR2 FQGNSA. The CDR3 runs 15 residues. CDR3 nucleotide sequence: TGTGGCGGCAGGGCGGGAGGCCCTGGGGCCAACGTCCTGACTTTC. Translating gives CGGRAGGPGANVLTF.

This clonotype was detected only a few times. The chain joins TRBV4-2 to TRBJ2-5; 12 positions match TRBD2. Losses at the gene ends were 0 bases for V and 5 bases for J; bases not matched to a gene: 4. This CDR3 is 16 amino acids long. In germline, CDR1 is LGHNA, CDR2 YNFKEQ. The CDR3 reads CASSQDASGGAETQYF. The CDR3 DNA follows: TGTGCCAGCAGCCAAGATGCTAGCGGGGGGGCCGAGACCCAGTACTTC.

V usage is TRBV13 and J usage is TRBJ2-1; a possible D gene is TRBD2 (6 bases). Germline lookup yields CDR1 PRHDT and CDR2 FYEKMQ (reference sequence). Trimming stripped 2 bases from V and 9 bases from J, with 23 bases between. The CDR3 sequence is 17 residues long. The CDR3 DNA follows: TGTGCCAGCAGCTTACAGGGACTGAGGCGCCCGGGGACTGAGCAGTTCTTC. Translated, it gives CASSLQGLRRPGTEQFF.

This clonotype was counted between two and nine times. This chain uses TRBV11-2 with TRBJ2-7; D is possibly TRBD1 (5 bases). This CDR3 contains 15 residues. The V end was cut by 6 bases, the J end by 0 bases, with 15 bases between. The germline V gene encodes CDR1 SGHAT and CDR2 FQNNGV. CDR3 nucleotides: TGTGCCAGCAGTATGGGGCTTTCAATCTCCTACGAGCAGTACGTC. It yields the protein CASSMGLSISYEQYV.

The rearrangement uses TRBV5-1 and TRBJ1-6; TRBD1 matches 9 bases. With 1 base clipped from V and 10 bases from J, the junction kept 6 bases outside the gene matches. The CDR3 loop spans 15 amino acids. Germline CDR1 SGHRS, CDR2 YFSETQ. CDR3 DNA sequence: TGCGCCAGCAGCTTGAGACAGGGGGTAAGGTCACCCCTCCACTTT. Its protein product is CASSLRQGVRSPLHF. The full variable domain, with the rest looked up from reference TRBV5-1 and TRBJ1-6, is KAGVTQTPRYLIKTRGQQVTLSCSPISGHRSVSWYQQTPGQGLQFLFEYFSETQRNKGNFPGRFSGRQFSNSRSEMNVSTLELGDSALYLCASSLRQGVRSPLHFGNGTRLTVT.

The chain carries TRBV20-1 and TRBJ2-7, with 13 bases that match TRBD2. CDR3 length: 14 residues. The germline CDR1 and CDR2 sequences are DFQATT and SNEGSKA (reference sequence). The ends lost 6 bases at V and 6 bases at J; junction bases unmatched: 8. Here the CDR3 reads CSARTSGSLGEQYV. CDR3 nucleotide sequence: TGCAGTGCGAGGACTAGCGGGAGTTTGGGCGAGCAGTACGTC.

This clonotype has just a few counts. The chain's CDR3 is CASSLVGTGELFF. The CDR3 DNA follows: TGCGCCAGCAGCTTGGTAGGCACCGGGGAGCTGTTTTTT. This chain joins TRBV5-1 and TRBJ2-2, with D unclear. The CDR3 contains 13 residues. Trimming pared 0 bases from V and 4 bases from J, leaving 4 bases between. Germline V gives CDR1 SGHRS, CDR2 YFSETQ.

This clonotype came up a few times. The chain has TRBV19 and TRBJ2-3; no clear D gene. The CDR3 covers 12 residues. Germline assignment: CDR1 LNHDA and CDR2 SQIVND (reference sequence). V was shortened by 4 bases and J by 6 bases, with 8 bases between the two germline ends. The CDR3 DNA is TGTGCCAGTAGTACCCTATACGATACGCAGTATTTT. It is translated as CASSTLYDTQYF.

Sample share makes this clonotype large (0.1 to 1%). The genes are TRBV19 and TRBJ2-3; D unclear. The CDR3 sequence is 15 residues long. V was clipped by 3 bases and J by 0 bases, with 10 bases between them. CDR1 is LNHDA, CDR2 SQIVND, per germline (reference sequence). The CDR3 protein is CASSIRGYSTDTQYF. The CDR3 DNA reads TGTGCCAGTAGTATTCGCGGATATAGCACAGATACGCAGTATTTT.

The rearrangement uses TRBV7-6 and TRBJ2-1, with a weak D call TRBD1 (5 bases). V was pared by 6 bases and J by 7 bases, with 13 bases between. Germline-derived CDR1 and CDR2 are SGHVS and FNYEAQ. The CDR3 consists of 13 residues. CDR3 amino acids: CASRLRQKNEQFF. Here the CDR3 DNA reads TGTGCCAGCAGACTGAGACAGAAAAATGAGCAGTTCTTC.

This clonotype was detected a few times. CDR3 loop: CASSYSKAGAPDTQYF. In DNA, the CDR3 is TGTGCCAGCAGTTACTCGAAAGCGGGAGCGCCAGATACGCAGTATTTT. The gene calls are TRBV6-6 and TRBJ2-3; 8 positions match TRBD2. This CDR3 contains 16 residues. Losses at the gene ends were 0 bases for V and 4 bases for J; bases not matched to a gene: 6. Germline CDR1 is MNHNY and CDR2 is SVGAGI (reference sequence).

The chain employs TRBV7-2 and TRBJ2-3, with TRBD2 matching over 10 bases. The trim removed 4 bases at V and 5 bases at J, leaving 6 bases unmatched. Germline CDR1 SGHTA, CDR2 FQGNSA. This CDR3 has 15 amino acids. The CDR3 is CASSSSGRALDTQYF. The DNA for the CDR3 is TGTGCCAGCAGCTCCAGCGGGAGGGCCTTAGATACGCAGTATTTT.

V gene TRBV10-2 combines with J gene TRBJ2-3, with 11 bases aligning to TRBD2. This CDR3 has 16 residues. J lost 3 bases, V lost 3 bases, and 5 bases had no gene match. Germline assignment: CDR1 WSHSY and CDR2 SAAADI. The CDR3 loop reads CASSDLAGGQTDTQYF. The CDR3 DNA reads TGCGCCAGCAGTGATTTAGCGGGGGGGCAGACAGATACGCAGTATTTT.

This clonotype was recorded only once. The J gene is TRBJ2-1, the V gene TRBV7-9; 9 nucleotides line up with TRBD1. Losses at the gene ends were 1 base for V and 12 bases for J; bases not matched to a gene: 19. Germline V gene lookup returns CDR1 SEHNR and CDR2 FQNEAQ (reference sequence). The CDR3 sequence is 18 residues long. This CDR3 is CASSLGTPGQGRRGRQFF. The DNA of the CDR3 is TGTGCCAGCAGCTTAGGGACTCCGGGACAGGGACGGCGTGGGCGGCAGTTCTTC.